Sequencing of this T cell receptor beta chain was carried out in a study of OX40 agonist ivuxolimab in advanced cancers. Study-level information: With ivuxolimab, an agonistic anti-OX40 (CD134) antibody, patients were treated. Cohort: 65% to 90% men, mean age approximately 66, aged about 23 to 80. Study findings and constraints: Some of the lowest clonal expansion was seen in partial responders at 0.1-3.0 mg/kg.

A note on this clone: Its specificity is unknown.

The CDR3 spans 13 residues. Deletions cut 2 bases from V and 4 bases from J, with 8 bases between. The germline V gene encodes CDR1 SGHNT and CDR2 YENEEA. TCRdb keeps only in-frame clones here, not all; method: immunoSEQ multiplex PCR. Here the sample spans around 64,000 clones, 80% to 85% being singletons. The chain combines TRBV11-3 with TRBJ1-2; no clear D. The TCR was taken from an adult with an advanced solid tumor such as melanoma, head and neck, liver or kidney cancer. The specimen was CD4+ or CD8+ T cells sorted from blood, collected in a trial of the OX40 agonist ivuxolimab. CDR3 DNA sequence: TGTGCCAGCAGCTTAAAGGAGGTCTATGGCTACACCTTC. Encoded protein: CASSLKEVYGYTF. Full variable domain (outside the CDR3, taken from reference TRBV11-3 and TRBJ1-2): EAGVVQSPRYKIIEKKQPVAFWCNPISGHNTLYWYLQNLGQGPELLIRYENEEAVDDSQLPKDRFSAERLKGVDSTLKIQPAELGDSAVYLCASSLKEVYGYTFGSGTRLTVV.